This T cell receptor (beta chain) emerged from a study of OX40 agonist ivuxolimab in advanced cancers. Study-wide context: Patients were dosed with the agonistic anti-OX40 (CD134) antibody ivuxolimab. Patients received ivuxolimab, an intravenous treatment, every 2 weeks at 0.01 to 10 mg/kg. Hepatocellular carcinoma, melanoma, renal cell or head and neck cancer was diagnosed in the dose-escalation patients.

The CDR3 loop spans 19 amino acids. The ends lost 1 base at V and 0 bases at J; junction bases unmatched: 12. The germline V gene encodes CDR1 SGHAT and CDR2 FQNNGV. TCRdb's copy holds only in-frame clones and misses some; the assay was immunoSEQ multiplex PCR. The sample lists over 30,000 clones, 80% to 95% occurring once. The genes are TRBV11-2 and TRBJ2-1, with 7 bases lining up with TRBD1. This specimen was CD4+ or CD8+ T cells sorted from blood, taken in a trial of the OX40 agonist ivuxolimab. This TCR was sampled from an adult with an advanced solid tumor such as melanoma, head and neck, liver or kidney cancer. CDR3 region: CASSLVGSGTVSSYNEQFF. CDR3 nucleotides: TGTGCCAGCAGCTTAGTAGGGTCCGGGACAGTGAGCTCCTACAATGAGCAGTTCTTC.